These 2 T cell receptor beta chains share one sample of origin, sequenced in a study of blood T cell repertoires in COVID-19. The assay was immunoSEQ multiplex PCR, and TCRdb's table has in-frame clones only and misses some. The repertoire holds about 250,000 clones, with around 81% as singletons. The sequencing sample was made of peripheral blood. Receptors were obtained from an older woman with active or convalescent COVID-19.

This sequence joins TRBV15 and TRBJ1-2; no definite D call. V lost 0 bases and J lost 4, with 18 bases in between. Germline lookup yields CDR1 LNHNV and CDR2 YYDKDF (reference sequence). This CDR3 comprises 17 residues. This CDR3 is CATSRDYGGEETYGYTF. CDR3 bases: TGTGCCACCAGCAGAGATTACGGCGGGGAGGAGACCTATGGCTACACCTTC.

This chain connects TRBV28 to TRBJ2-3, with D possibly matching TRBD2 (7 bases). This CDR3 is built from 14 residues. The V gene lost 2 bases and the J gene lost 5 bases, with 11 bases spanning the gap. CDR1 and CDR2 (germline): MDHEN, SYDVKM. The CDR3 nucleotides are TGTGCCAGCAGTTTAACGGGGGGCCAAGATACGCAGTATTTT. Its translation: CASSLTGGQDTQYF.